This is a list of T cell receptor beta chains from one sample in a study of immune characterization of retroperitoneal liposarcoma. TCRdb itself ran the PCR reads through MiXCR, one entry per CDR3 protein. Among roughly 20,000 distinct CDR3 sequences listed, around two fifths were seen once. What was sequenced was blood. Receptor source: a male donor with retroperitoneal liposarcoma. Both conserved end residues are part of each CDR3. The D gene is left open where the match is weak. Not every row has a clone size; where given, it reads once, few, many or a size class.

.	many	TRBV6-1	TRBJ1-3	TGTGCCATCAGACAGCTTTCTGGAAACACCATATATTTT	CAIRQLSGNTIYF
TRBD1	few	TRBV7-2	TRBJ2-1	TGTGCCAGCAGCCCAGGACAGGGGGCTTACCACGAGCAGTTCTTC	CASSPGQGAYHEQFF
.	.	TRBV6-1	TRBJ2-3	TGTGCCGGCAGGGAAGCAGGGACAAGCACAGATACGCAGTATTTT	CAGREAGTSTDTQYF
TRBD1	once	TRBV24-1	TRBJ1-5	TGTGCCACCACCAACGGACAGGGCCAGCCCCAGCATTTT	CATTNGQGQPQHF
TRBD2	few	TRBV4-1	TRBJ2-3	TGCGCCAGCAGGCGCGAAGCGGGAGGAGGCACAGATACGCAGTATTTT	CASRREAGGGTDTQYF
TRBD2	many	TRBV6-1	TRBJ2-3	TGTGCCAGCAGTGAACGATGGCGGGAGGGATCTAGCACAGATACGCAGTATTTT	CASSERWREGSSTDTQYF
TRBD1	few	TRBV4-1	TRBJ2-7	TGCGCCAGCAGCTTAGACAGGGGTTACGAGCAGTACTTC	CASSLDRGYEQYF
TRBD1	few	TRBV7-2	TRBJ1-4	TGTGCCAGCAGTCCCACTCCAGGACAGGGGGAAAAACTGTTTTTT	CASSPTPGQGEKLFF
TRBD1	.	TRBV10-1	TRBJ1-1	TGCGCCAGCAGTGAAAACAGGGGAAACACTGAAGCTTTCTTT	CASSENRGNTEAFF
.	many	TRBV12-3/TRBV12-4	TRBJ2-1	TGTGCCAGCAGCTTCGGACGGGTCTCGGCATGGTGGTTC	CASSFGRVSAWWF
TRBD2	.	TRBV6-6	TRBJ2-1	TGTGCCAGCAGTGTCTCTCTAGCGGGAGTACATGAGCAGTTCTTC	CASSVSLAGVHEQFF
TRBD1	.	TRBV11-3	TRBJ2-5	TGTGCCAGCAGCTCGTCGACAGGGAAGGAGACCCAGTACTTC	CASSSSTGKETQYF
.	.	TRBV7-6	TRBJ2-7	TGTGCTAGCAGCTCAGGGGGGCGCGGCGAGCAGTACTTC	CASSSGGRGEQYF
.	once	TRBV4-3	TRBJ2-4	TGCGCCAGCAGCCAAGGGTTCAGGGAGGCAGGGGACATTCAGTACTTC	CASSQGFREAGDIQYF
TRBD1	.	TRBV6-1	TRBJ1-2	TGTGCCAGCAGCGCAACAGACAGGGGTTATGGCTACACCTTC	CASSATDRGYGYTF
.	.	TRBV10-2	TRBJ1-1	TGCGCCAGCAGTGAATCGTCTGGGACCAGAAGATCAGCTGAAGCTTTCTTT	CASSESSGTRRSAEAFF
TRBD1	few	TRBV5-3	TRBJ2-7	TGTGCCAGCAGCAAAACGGGACAGGGCCTTTCCTACGAGCAGTACTTC	CASSKTGQGLSYEQYF
.	many	TRBV6-1	TRBJ2-7	TGTGCCAGCACCTTTGACAGACATTCCGAGCAGTACTTC	CASTFDRHSEQYF
.	many	TRBV6-1	TRBJ2-7	TGTGCCAGCAGTGATGAGGCGCACTACGAGCAGTACTTC	CASSDEAHYEQYF
TRBD2	.	TRBV10-1	TRBJ2-7	TGCGCCAACAGTCCCCTAGCGGGCTACGAGCAGTCCTTC	CANSPLAGYEQSF
.	.	TRBV7-2	TRBJ2-4	TGTGCCAGCAGCTTAGCAGGTGTTAACTTAGCCAAAAACATTCAGTACTTC	CASSLAGVNLAKNIQYF
TRBD2	.	TRBV7-2	TRBJ2-7	TGTGCCAGCAGCTTAGGGGTCACTAGCGGGAGTTTCTACAATGAGCAGTACTTC	CASSLGVTSGSFYNEQYF
TRBD2	many	TRBV7-2	TRBJ2-7	TGTGCCAGCAGCTTAGTAGCGGGAGGGCTGCCCTACGAGCAGTACTTC	CASSLVAGGLPYEQYF
.	many	TRBV7-2	TRBJ2-1	TGTGCCAGCAGCTCCCCCGGCCAATACAATGAGCAGTTCTTC	CASSSPGQYNEQFF
.	many	TRBV11-3	TRBJ2-5	TGTGCCAGCAGCTTAGGAAATGGCTTCCAGTACTTC	CASSLGNGFQYF
TRBD1	.	TRBV11-2	TRBJ2-5	TGTGCCAGCAGCTTTGGGGGACAGGAGAGAGAGACCCAGTACTTC	CASSFGGQERETQYF
.	.	TRBV7-6	TRBJ2-1	TGTGCCAGCAGCCGGGACTCGGCCCTCTACGAGCAGTTCTTC	CASSRDSALYEQFF
.	few	TRBV6-1	TRBJ2-1	TGTGCCAGCATCAGAGGGGAGGGACAGAACAATGAGCAGTTCTTC	CASIRGEGQNNEQFF
.	.	TRBV4-1	TRBJ2-1	TGCGCCAGCAGCCCCCAGCCAGGACGATACGAGCAGTTCTTC	CASSPQPGRYEQFF
TRBD2	medium-sized	TRBV6-1	TRBJ2-7	TGTGCCAGCAGTAGACTAGCGGGGAACAATGAGCAGTACTTC	CASSRLAGNNEQYF
TRBD1	many	TRBV6-1	TRBJ2-7	TGTGCCAGCAGACATAGACAGGGGAGGTACAATGAGCAGTACTTC	CASRHRQGRYNEQYF
TRBD1	.	TRBV6-5	TRBJ2-5	TGTGCCAGCAGTTACGGGACAGGGGTCTCCAATGAGCAGTACTTC	CASSYGTGVSNEQYF
.	many	TRBV27	TRBJ2-1	TGTGTCAGCAGTATGGGACTTGCTAATGAGCAGTTCTTC	CVSSMGLANEQFF
.	many	TRBV12-3/TRBV12-4	TRBJ2-5	TGTGCCAGCAGACCCCGGACTTCACAGGAGACCCAGTACTTC	CASRPRTSQETQYF
.	many	TRBV12-3/TRBV12-4	TRBJ2-7	TGTGCCAGCAGGCCGGGAAAGGCAGGGGGGTGGTTCGAGCAGTACTTC	CASRPGKAGGWFEQYF
.	few	TRBV6-1	TRBJ2-1	TGTGCCAGCAGTGAATACAGCAATGAGCAGTTCTTC	CASSEYSNEQFF
.	.	TRBV10-2	TRBJ2-5	TGCGCCAGCAGTGAAACGGGACTTCCCACCCAGTACTTC	CASSETGLPTQYF
TRBD1	.	TRBV6-1	TRBJ2-1	TGTGCCAGCAGTGAAGATGAAGGACAGGGGTCCTACGAGCAGTTCTTC	CASSEDEGQGSYEQFF
.	.	TRBV7-2	TRBJ2-3	TGTGCCAGCAGCCCGACGGGTCAAAACGGCGTGCAGGTCTTC	CASSPTGQNGVQVF
.	many	TRBV11-3	TRBJ2-2	TGTGCCAGCAGCTTAGGGAATGCCTTGACCGGGGAGCTGTTTTTT	CASSLGNALTGELFF
.	few	TRBV6-1	TRBJ2-7	TGTGCCAGCAGTGTACGGGACACCCCCTACGAGCAGTACTTC	CASSVRDTPYEQYF
TRBD1	few	TRBV12-3/TRBV12-4	TRBJ1-1	TGTGCCAGCAGCCGAAGACAGGGCCCTGAAGCTTTCTTT	CASSRRQGPEAFF
.	.	TRBV12-3/TRBV12-4	TRBJ2-4	TGTGCCAGCAGGATCCGATCCTACAATGAGCAGTACTTC	CASRIRSYNEQYF
TRBD1	.	TRBV6-1	TRBJ2-4	TGTGCCAGCAGCCCTACAGGGGGCAGGGCCAAAAACATTCAGTACTTC	CASSPTGGRAKNIQYF
TRBD2	many	TRBV12-3/TRBV12-4	TRBJ2-1	TGTGCCAGCAGTCCCAGACCGGCCGGGACTAGCGGGACCGACAATGAGCAGTTCTTC	CASSPRPAGTSGTDNEQFF
TRBD2	.	TRBV12-3/TRBV12-4	TRBJ2-6	TGTGCCAGCAGGAAGACTAGCGGGAGTTTCTCTGGGGCCAACGTCCTGACTTTC	CASRKTSGSFSGANVLTF
.	.	TRBV27	TRBJ1-6	TGTGCCAGCAGTTTAACCCTCGGGGGCAATTCACACCTCCACTTT	CASSLTLGGNSHLHF
.	large	TRBV7-2	TRBJ2-7	TGTGCCAGCAGCTCGACAGGGTGGGAGCGGGCCGAGCAGTACTTC	CASSSTGWERAEQYF
TRBD1	.	TRBV4-1	TRBJ2-2	TGCGCCAGCAGGCAAGACTTCGGGACAGGGCACGCCGGGGAGCTGTTTTTT	CASRQDFGTGHAGELFF
.	.	TRBV7-8	TRBJ1-1	TGTGCCAGCAGTAAAGTGTTTGGCACTGAAGCTTTCTTT	CASSKVFGTEAFF
.	.	TRBV4-1	TRBJ2-4	TGCGCCAGCAGCCAGCTGTCAGGTAATAGAAACATTCAGTACTTC	CASSQLSGNRNIQYF